This TCR beta chain was recovered during a study of blood T cell repertoires in COVID-19. With 1 base clipped from V and 4 bases from J, the junction kept 6 bases outside the gene matches. Germline values: CDR1 MGHRA, CDR2 YSYEKL. CDR3 length: 15 amino acids. Produced via immunoSEQ multiplex PCR; TCRdb's table is partial and in-frame only. The table records roughly 250,000 clones, 70% to 90% of them present only once. This clonotype originated in a woman aged 45-65 years who had recovered from COVID-19. Material for sequencing was PBMCs or T cells enriched from blood (not recorded which). The chain carries TRBV4-1 and TRBJ2-7, with TRBD2 matching 8 bases. CDR3 region: CASSQAPSGSYEQYF. The CDR3 DNA sequence: TGCGCCAGCAGCCAAGCTCCAAGCGGGAGTTACGAGCAGTACTTC.